A selection of T cell receptor beta chains follows, all from one sample in a study of preoperative IRX-2 immunotherapy in early breast cancer. Sequencing used immunoSEQ multiplex PCR; TCRdb keeps in-frame clones, though not all of them. Of 95,000 to 100,000 clones detected, roughly 89% appear once; the ten largest clones hold about 1.9%. The sequencing used tumor tissue, collected after IRX-2 immunotherapy. These receptors were collected from a human donor with breast cancer. Both conserved end residues are part of each CDR3. Each record gives: CDR3 length, clone size, J gene, D gene, V gene, CDR3 protein, CDR3 DNA. D genes are given only for firm matches. The listing skips clone size in some rows; elsewhere it reads once, few, many or a size class.

15 - TRBJ1-5 TRBD1 TRBV30 CAWSEGQGANQPQHF TGTGCCTGGAGTGAAGGACAGGGGGCCAATCAGCCCCAGCATTTT
17 - TRBJ2-3 - TRBV14 CASSQEIGHISTDTQYF TGTGCCAGCAGCCAAGAAATCGGACATATTAGCACAGATACGCAGTATTTT
16 - TRBJ2-1 - TRBV12-5 CASGSGGRVVHNEQFF TGTGCTAGTGGTTCTGGAGGCAGGGTGGTCCACAATGAGCAGTTCTTC
17 - TRBJ1-2 TRBD1 TRBV6-8 CAISSHEGQSYNYGYTF TGTGCCATCAGCTCCCACGAGGGACAGTCATATAACTATGGCTACACCTTC
16 - TRBJ2-1 TRBD2 TRBV18 CASSPTSGRVMNEQFF TGTGCCAGCTCACCAACTAGCGGGAGGGTGATGAATGAGCAGTTCTTC
12 few TRBJ2-2 TRBD2 TRBV29-1 CSVTSGSRELFF TGCAGCGTGACTAGCGGGAGCCGGGAGCTGTTTTTT
11 - TRBJ2-7 - TRBV30 CAWGHVGEQYF TGTGCTTGGGGGCATGTGGGGGAGCAGTACTTC
13 - TRBJ1-1 - TRBV6-8 CASSTRGRGEAFF TGTGCCAGCAGCACGAGGGGAAGGGGTGAAGCTTTCTTT
13 - TRBJ2-7 - TRBV29-1 CSVETGKSYEQYF TGCAGCGTTGAAACAGGTAAAAGCTACGAGCAGTACTTC
15 few TRBJ2-5 TRBD2 TRBV6-4 CASSDSPGRAETQYF TGTGCCAGCAGTGACTCACCAGGGAGGGCAGAGACCCAGTACTTC
12 - TRBJ2-7 - TRBV28 CASSRAAVEQYF TGTGCCAGCAGCCGCGCGGCGGTCGAGCAGTACTTC
15 - TRBJ1-1 - TRBV19 CASHPRERLNTEAFF TGTGCCAGCCATCCGAGGGAGCGGCTGAACACTGAAGCTTTCTTT
15 - TRBJ1-2 - TRBV18 CASSLTQGDNYGYTF TGTGCCAGCTCACTAACTCAGGGAGACAACTATGGCTACACCTTC
17 - TRBJ1-5 - TRBV7-2 CASSLHRERIGNQPQHF TGTGCCAGCAGTTTGCACAGGGAGAGAATAGGCAATCAGCCCCAGCATTTT
15 - TRBJ2-5 TRBD1 TRBV5-1 CASSLAGTGEETQYF TGCGCCAGCAGCTTGGCCGGGACAGGGGAAGAGACCCAGTACTTC
15 few TRBJ2-5 TRBD2 TRBV19 CASNGGLAAQETQYF TGTGCCAGTAATGGGGGACTAGCGGCACAAGAGACCCAGTACTTC
14 - TRBJ1-3 - TRBV12-1 CASSFAASGNTIYF TGTGCCAGCAGCTTTGCTGCGTCTGGAAACACCATATATTTT
12 - TRBJ1-6 - TRBV19 CASRIQDSPLHF TGTGCCAGTAGAATACAAGATTCACCCCTCCACTTT
18 - TRBJ2-3 - TRBV1 CASSQGNQGRGFGDTQYF TGCGCCAGCAGCCAAGGAAATCAAGGCAGGGGGTTCGGAGATACGCAGTATTTT
15 - TRBJ1-1 - TRBV11-3 CASSSDPPVGTEAFF TGTGCCAGCAGTTCCGACCCGCCAGTCGGCACTGAAGCTTTCTTT
15 - TRBJ2-3 - TRBV7-1 CASSLRDGYTDTQYF TGTGCCAGCAGCTTAAGGGACGGCTACACAGATACGCAGTATTTT
12 - TRBJ1-4 - TRBV28 CASRFISEKLFF TGTGCCAGCAGATTTATAAGTGAAAAACTGTTTTTT
13 - TRBJ1-2 - TRBV30 CAWSRTEFYGYTF TGTGCCTGGAGTCGGACAGAATTTTATGGCTACACCTTC
13 - TRBJ1-1 - TRBV30 CAWSVRTHTEAFF TGTGCCTGGAGTGTACGAACGCACACTGAAGCTTTCTTT
16 once TRBJ2-2 TRBD1 TRBV6-7 CASSGLGQGDTGELFF TGTGCCAGCAGTGGGTTGGGACAGGGGGATACCGGGGAGCTGTTTTTT